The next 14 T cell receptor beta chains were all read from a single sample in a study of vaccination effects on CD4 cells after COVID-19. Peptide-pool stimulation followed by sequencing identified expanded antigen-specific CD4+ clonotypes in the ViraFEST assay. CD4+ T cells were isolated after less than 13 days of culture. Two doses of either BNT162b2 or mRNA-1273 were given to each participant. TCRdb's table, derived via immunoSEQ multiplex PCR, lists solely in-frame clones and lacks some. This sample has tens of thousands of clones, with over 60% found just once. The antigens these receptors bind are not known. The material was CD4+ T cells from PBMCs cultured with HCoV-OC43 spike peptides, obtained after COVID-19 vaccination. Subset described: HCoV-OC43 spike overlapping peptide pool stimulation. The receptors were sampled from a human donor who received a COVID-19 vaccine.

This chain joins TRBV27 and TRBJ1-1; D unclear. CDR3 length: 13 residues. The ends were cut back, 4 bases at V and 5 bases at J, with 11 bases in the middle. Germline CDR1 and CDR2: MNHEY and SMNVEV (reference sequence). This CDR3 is CASSWSRLTEAFF. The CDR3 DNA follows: TGTGCCAGCAGTTGGTCACGTCTGACTGAAGCTTTCTTT.

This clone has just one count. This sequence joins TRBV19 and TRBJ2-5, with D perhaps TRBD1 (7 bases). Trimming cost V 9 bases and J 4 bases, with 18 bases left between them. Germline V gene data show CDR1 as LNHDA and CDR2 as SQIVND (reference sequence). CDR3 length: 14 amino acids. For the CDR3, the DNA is TGTGCCAGCTCCCAGGGTCAGGGGGGAGAGACCCAGTACTTC. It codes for CASSQGQGGETQYF.

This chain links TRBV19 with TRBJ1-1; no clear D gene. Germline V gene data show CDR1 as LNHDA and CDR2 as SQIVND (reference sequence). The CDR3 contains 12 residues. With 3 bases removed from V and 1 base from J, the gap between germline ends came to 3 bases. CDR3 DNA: TGTGCCAGTAGTATTCAGAACACTGAAGCTTTCTTT. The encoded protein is CASSIQNTEAFF.

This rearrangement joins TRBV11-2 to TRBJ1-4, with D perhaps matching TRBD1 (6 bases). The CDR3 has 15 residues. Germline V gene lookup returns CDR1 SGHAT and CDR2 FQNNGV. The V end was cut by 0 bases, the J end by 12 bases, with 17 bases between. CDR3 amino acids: CASSLEGGKRRELFF. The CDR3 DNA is TGTGCCAGCAGCTTAGAAGGGGGAAAACGGAGAGAACTGTTTTTT.

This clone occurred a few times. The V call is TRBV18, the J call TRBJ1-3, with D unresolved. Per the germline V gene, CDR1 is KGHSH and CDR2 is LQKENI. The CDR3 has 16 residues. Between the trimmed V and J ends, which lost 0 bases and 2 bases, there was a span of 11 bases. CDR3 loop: CASSPPQAIPGNTIYF. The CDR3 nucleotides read TGTGCCAGCTCACCACCGCAAGCCATCCCTGGAAACACCATATATTTT.

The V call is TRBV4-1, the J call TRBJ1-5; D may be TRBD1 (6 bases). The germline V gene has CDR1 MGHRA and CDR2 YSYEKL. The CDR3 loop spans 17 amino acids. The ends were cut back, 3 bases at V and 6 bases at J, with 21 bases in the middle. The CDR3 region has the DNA TGCGCCAGCAGCCACTTTGGTCGGGACAAGGCGGGTCAGCCCCAGCATTTT. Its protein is CASSHFGRDKAGQPQHF.

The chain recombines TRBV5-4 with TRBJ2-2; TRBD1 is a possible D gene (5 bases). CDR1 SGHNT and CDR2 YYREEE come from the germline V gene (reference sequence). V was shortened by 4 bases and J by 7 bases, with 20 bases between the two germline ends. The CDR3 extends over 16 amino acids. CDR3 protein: CASSRGSREGDGELFF. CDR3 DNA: TGTGCCAGCAGCAGGGGTTCCAGAGAAGGGGACGGGGAGCTGTTTTTT.

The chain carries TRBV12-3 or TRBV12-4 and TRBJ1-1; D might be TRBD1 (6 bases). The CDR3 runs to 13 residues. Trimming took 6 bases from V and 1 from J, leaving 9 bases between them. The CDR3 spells CASRVTGNTEAFF. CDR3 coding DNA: TGTGCCAGCAGGGTGACAGGGAACACTGAAGCTTTCTTT.

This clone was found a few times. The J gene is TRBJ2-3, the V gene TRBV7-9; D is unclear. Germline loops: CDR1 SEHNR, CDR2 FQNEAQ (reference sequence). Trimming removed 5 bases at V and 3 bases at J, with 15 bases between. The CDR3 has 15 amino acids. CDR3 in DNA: TGTGCCAGCAGCCCCTGGGCAGCAAAGACAGATACGCAGTATTTT. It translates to CASSPWAAKTDTQYF.

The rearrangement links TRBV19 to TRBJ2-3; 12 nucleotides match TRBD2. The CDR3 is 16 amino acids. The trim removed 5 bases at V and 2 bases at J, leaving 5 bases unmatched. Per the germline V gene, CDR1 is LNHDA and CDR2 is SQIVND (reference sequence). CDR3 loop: CASSATSGGLTDTQYF. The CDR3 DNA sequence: TGTGCCAGTAGTGCAACTAGCGGGGGGCTCACAGATACGCAGTATTTT.

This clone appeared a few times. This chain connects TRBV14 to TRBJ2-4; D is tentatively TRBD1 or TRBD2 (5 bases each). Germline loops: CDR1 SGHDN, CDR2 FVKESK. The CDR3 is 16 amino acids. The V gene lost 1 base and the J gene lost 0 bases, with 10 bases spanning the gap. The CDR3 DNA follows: TGTGCCAGCAGCCAAGCCATGGGACGAGCCAAAAACATTCAGTACTTC. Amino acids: CASSQAMGRAKNIQYF.

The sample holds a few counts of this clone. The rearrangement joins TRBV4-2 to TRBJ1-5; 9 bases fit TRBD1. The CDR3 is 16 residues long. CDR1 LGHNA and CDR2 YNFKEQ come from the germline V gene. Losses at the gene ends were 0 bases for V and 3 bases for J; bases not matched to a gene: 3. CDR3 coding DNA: TGTGCCAGCAGCCAAGAGACAGGGGGAGTCAATCAGCCCCAGCATTTT. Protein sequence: CASSQETGGVNQPQHF.

The CDR3 DNA follows: TGCGCCAGCAGCTTGCCGTTGTTGGTCGGGCTAGCTTTAAATGAGCAGTTCTTC. The encoded protein is CASSLPLLVGLALNEQFF. The rearrangement uses TRBV5-1 and TRBJ2-1; tentative D call: TRBD2 (5 bases). Germline V gives CDR1 SGHRS, CDR2 YFSETQ. The CDR3 contains 18 residues. V lost 1 base and J lost 7, with 24 bases in between.

CDR3 nucleotides: TGTGCCAGCTCATACCAGGGGGGCCCGAACACCGGGGAGCTGTTTTTT. It is translated as CASSYQGGPNTGELFF. The chain has TRBV18 and TRBJ2-2; the D gene is possibly TRBD1 (7 bases). Trimming pared 5 bases from V and 0 bases from J, leaving 13 bases between. The CDR3 length is 16 residues. Germline V gene data show CDR1 as KGHSH and CDR2 as LQKENI.